These T cell receptor beta chains were read from a single sample in a study of blood T cells in healthy people across ages. One entry per CDR3 protein results from TCRdb running MiXCR on the 5' RACE reads. The sample records 550,000 to 650,000 distinct CDR3 sequences, less than 35% being singletons. Sequenced: blood. These receptors came from an elderly woman in good health. The CDR3 runs from the conserved cysteine through the conserved F or W. The D gene is left open where the match is weak. A row's size may be missing; if present it is once, few, many or a size class.

V gene	J gene	D gene	clone size	CDR3 protein	CDR3 DNA
TRBV20-1	TRBJ1-1	TRBD1	.	CSARFSAGTGLNTEAFF	TGCAGTGCTAGATTTTCCGCCGGGACAGGCCTGAACACTGAAGCTTTCTTT
TRBV12-3/TRBV12-4	TRBJ2-3	.	once	CASSSLSRLVTDAQYF	TGTGCCAGCAGTTCTCTGAGTAGACTAGTCACAGATGCGCAGTATTTT
TRBV5-5	TRBJ2-1	TRBD2	few	CASSLFVGGLAGNEQFF	TGTGCCAGCAGCTTGTTCGTCGGGGGACTAGCGGGCAATGAGCAGTTCTTC
TRBV5-4	TRBJ2-7	TRBD1	many	CASSLAGTGGHEQYF	TGTGCCAGCAGCTTGGCAGGGACAGGGGGCCACGAGCAGTACTTC
TRBV2	TRBJ1-5	.	.	CASSEVRSVGPQHF	TGTGCCAGCAGTGAAGTCCGGAGCGTGGGGCCCCAGCATTTT
TRBV9	TRBJ2-1	TRBD1	many	CASSARTGFNEQFF	TGTGCCAGCAGCGCCCGGACAGGTTTCAATGAGCAGTTCTTC
TRBV16	TRBJ1-1	TRBD1	.	CASSQGTGHAEAFF	TGTGCCAGCAGCCAAGGGACAGGGCATGCTGAAGCTTTCTTT
TRBV7-2	TRBJ2-3	.	many	CASSLWAARDTQYF	TGTGCCAGCAGCTTATGGGCGGCCAGGGATACGCAGTATTTT
TRBV5-1	TRBJ2-7	.	many	CASSFSQGPYEQYF	TGCGCCAGCAGCTTTTCACAGGGTCCCTACGAGCAGTACTTC
TRBV5-8	TRBJ2-7	.	many	CASSLSGRNLPYEQYF	TGTGCCAGCAGCTTGAGTGGCCGCAACCTCCCCTACGAGCAGTACTTC
TRBV7-2	TRBJ1-1	TRBD1	many	CASSSLGTGMSTEAFF	TGTGCCAGCAGCTCGCTAGGGACAGGGATGAGCACTGAAGCTTTCTTT
TRBV11-2	TRBJ2-5	.	many	CASSSTSGVVRETQYF	TGTGCCAGCAGCTCCACCTCGGGGGTCGTTCGGGAGACCCAGTACTTC
TRBV20-1	TRBJ1-1	.	few	CSARVRGSNTEAFF	TGCAGTGCTAGAGTACGGGGCTCGAACACTGAAGCTTTCTTT
TRBV7-8	TRBJ1-1	.	few	CASSQDSDTEAFF	TGTGCCAGCAGCCAGGACAGCGACACTGAAGCTTTCTTT
TRBV6-1	TRBJ1-5	.	.	CASVSGRGLPGGNQPQHF	TGTGCCAGCGTGTCTGGCAGGGGCCTACCAGGAGGCAATCAGCCCCAGCATTTT
TRBV6-5	TRBJ2-7	.	.	CASSYSSLDSYEQYF	TGTGCCAGCAGTTATTCCTCGCTAGACTCCTACGAGCAGTACTTC
TRBV12-3/TRBV12-4	TRBJ2-3	TRBD1	.	CASNDQTGGTQYF	TGTGCCAGCAACGATCAAACAGGGGGTACGCAGTATTTT
TRBV10-2	TRBJ2-1	TRBD2	.	CASTSVWEGEQFF	TGCGCCAGCACTAGCGTGTGGGAGGGTGAGCAGTTCTTC
TRBV20-1	TRBJ2-1	.	.	CSARDLGGYSYNEQFF	TGCAGTGCTAGAGATCTGGGGGGATACTCCTACAATGAGCAGTTCTTC
TRBV28	TRBJ2-5	TRBD1	many	CASSFSGTGRAQYF	TGTGCCAGCAGTTTCTCTGGGACAGGGAGGGCCCAGTACTTC
TRBV20-1	TRBJ2-1	.	many	CSARWQTSYNEQFF	TGCAGTGCTAGGTGGCAGACCTCCTACAATGAGCAGTTCTTC
TRBV18	TRBJ2-7	.	many	CASSPSRVQYEQYF	TGTGCCAGCTCACCAAGCCGGGTCCAATACGAGCAGTACTTC
TRBV18	TRBJ2-7	.	many	CASSESRVNEQYF	TGTGCCAGCTCCGAATCCAGGGTGAACGAGCAGTACTTC
TRBV7-3	TRBJ1-1	.	many	CASSLTGEREAFF	TGTGCCAGCAGCTTGACGGGCGAGAGGGAAGCTTTCTTT
TRBV7-8	TRBJ1-5	TRBD1	few	CVSSSRGPPLNQPQHF	TGTGTCAGCAGCAGCAGGGGGCCGCCTCTCAATCAGCCCCAGCATTTT
TRBV2	TRBJ2-7	.	many	CASSVDRTRNEQYF	TGTGCCAGCAGTGTTGACAGGACCAGGAACGAGCAGTACTTC
TRBV5-1	TRBJ2-7	.	many	CASSLDAQGGRLVHEQYF	TGCGCCAGCAGCTTGGACGCGCAGGGGGGCCGTTTAGTCCACGAGCAGTACTTC
TRBV7-2	TRBJ2-1	.	.	CASSLTWPPFDEQFF	TGTGCCAGCAGCTTAACCTGGCCCCCTTTTGATGAGCAGTTCTTC
TRBV20-1	TRBJ2-7	.	.	CSAVNPTVGGLSYNEQYF	TGCAGTGCTGTCAACCCAACTGTGGGGGGGCTCTCCTACAATGAGCAGTACTTC
TRBV5-1	TRBJ2-7	.	many	CASSARGAGEQYF	TGCGCCAGCAGCGCGAGAGGGGCGGGGGAGCAGTACTTC
TRBV5-5	TRBJ2-1	.	many	CASSSGVNEQFF	TGTGCCAGCAGCTCGGGGGTCAATGAGCAGTTCTTC
TRBV6-2/TRBV6-3	TRBJ2-7	TRBD1	many	CASSPGTGREQYF	TGTGCCAGCAGTCCCGGGACAGGTCGAGAGCAGTACTTC
TRBV20-1	TRBJ2-1	TRBD1	many	CSAASATGLGNEQFF	TGCAGTGCGGCTTCCGCGACAGGGTTGGGGAATGAGCAGTTCTTC
TRBV20-1	TRBJ2-5	TRBD2	many	CSAAPGTSGETQYF	TGCAGTGCTGCCCCGGGGACTAGCGGGGAGACCCAGTACTTC
TRBV6-6	TRBJ1-1	.	once	CASSAMKGQLLRKAFF	TGTGCCAGCAGTGCGATGAAAGGACAGCTACTCAGGAAAGCTTTCTTT
TRBV5-1	TRBJ2-7	TRBD2	.	CASSLASGGPYNEQYF	TGCGCCAGCAGCTTGGCCTCGGGGGGGCCCTACAATGAGCAGTACTTC
TRBV6-1	TRBJ1-5	.	few	CASRQGYGQPQHF	TGTGCCAGCAGGCAAGGATATGGTCAGCCCCAGCATTTT
TRBV4-1	TRBJ2-1	.	.	CTSSRSGSEQFF	TGCACCAGCAGCCGCTCCGGGAGTGAACAGTTCTTC
TRBV7-2	TRBJ1-6	.	many	CASSADTRSPLHF	TGTGCCAGCAGCGCCGACACTAGGTCACCCCTCCACTTT
TRBV5-1	TRBJ2-7	TRBD1	few	CASGPWTGRTYEQYF	TGCGCCAGCGGCCCTTGGACAGGGAGGACCTACGAGCAGTACTTC
TRBV12-3/TRBV12-4	TRBJ2-5	TRBD1	many	CASSLGGGSETQYF	TGTGCCAGCAGTTTAGGAGGGGGCTCCGAGACCCAGTACTTC
TRBV20-1	TRBJ2-3	.	many	CSARDLRASTDTQYF	TGCAGTGCTAGAGATCTCAGGGCTAGCACAGATACGCAGTATTTT
TRBV9	TRBJ1-6	.	.	CASSAHDLGGLLHF	TGTGCCAGCAGCGCCCATGATCTCGGGGGGTTACTCCACTTT
TRBV2	TRBJ2-5	TRBD1	.	CASSGDSPQETQYF	TGTGCCAGCAGTGGGGACAGCCCCCAAGAGACCCAGTACTTC
TRBV2	TRBJ2-2	.	.	CASKIGGLTTGELFF	TGTGCCAGCAAAATAGGAGGGCTGACCACCGGGGAGCTGTTTTTT
TRBV5-1	TRBJ2-7	.	many	CASKQEYEQYF	TGCGCCAGCAAGCAGGAATACGAGCAGTACTTC
TRBV20-1	TRBJ1-1	TRBD1	few	CSARDGTANTEAFF	TGCAGTGCTAGAGATGGGACAGCGAACACTGAAGCTTTCTTT
TRBV29-1	TRBJ1-4	.	many	CSVRTDPGHEKLFF	TGCAGCGTTCGGACAGATCCGGGCCATGAAAAACTGTTTTTT
TRBV10-3	TRBJ2-3	.	once	CAISDLGPTDTQYF	TGTGCCATCAGTGACTTAGGGCCCACAGATACGCAGTATTTT
TRBV5-1	TRBJ2-7	TRBD1	.	CASSLRGPIYEQYF	TGCGCCAGCAGCTTGAGGGGGCCCATCTACGAGCAGTACTTC
TRBV7-8	TRBJ2-7	.	many	CASSPRTRIAYEQYF	TGTGCCAGCAGCCCAAGGACGCGGATAGCCTACGAGCAGTACTTC
TRBV18	TRBJ2-3	.	few	CASLKRFPGTDTQYF	TGTGCCAGCCTCAAACGATTTCCTGGCACAGATACGCAGTATTTT
TRBV4-2	TRBJ1-2	.	once	CASSQGIDGNDGCTF	TGTGCCAGCAGCCAAGGGATAGACGGGAACGATGGCTGCACCTTC
TRBV20-1	TRBJ1-2	.	many	CSAVNRAGYTF	TGCAGTGCCGTGAACAGGGCCGGCTACACCTTC
TRBV6-6	TRBJ2-5	.	.	CASWTPGETQYF	TGTGCCAGCTGGACCCCCGGTGAGACCCAGTACTTC
TRBV6-6	TRBJ1-6	.	many	CASTSQGGGRIGNSPLHF	TGTGCCAGCACCTCACAAGGGGGAGGACGGATCGGGAATTCACCCCTCCACTTT